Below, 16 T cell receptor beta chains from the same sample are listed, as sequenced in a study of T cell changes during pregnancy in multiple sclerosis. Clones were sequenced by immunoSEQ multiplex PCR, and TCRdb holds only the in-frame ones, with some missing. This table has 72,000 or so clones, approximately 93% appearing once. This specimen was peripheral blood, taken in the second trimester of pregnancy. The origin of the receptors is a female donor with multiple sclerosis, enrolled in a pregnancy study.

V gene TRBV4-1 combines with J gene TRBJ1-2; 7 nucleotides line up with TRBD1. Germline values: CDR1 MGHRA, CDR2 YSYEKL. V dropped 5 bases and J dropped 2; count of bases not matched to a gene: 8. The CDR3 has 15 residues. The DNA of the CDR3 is TGCGCCAGCAGCACAGGAGAGGGGGCGAACTATGGCTACACCTTC. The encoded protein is CASSTGEGANYGYTF.

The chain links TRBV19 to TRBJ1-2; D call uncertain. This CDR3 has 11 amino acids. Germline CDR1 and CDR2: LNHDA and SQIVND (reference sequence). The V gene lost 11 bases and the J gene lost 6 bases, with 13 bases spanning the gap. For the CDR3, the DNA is TGTGCCGCTCGAGCGGGAGATGGCTACACCTTC. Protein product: CAARAGDGYTF.

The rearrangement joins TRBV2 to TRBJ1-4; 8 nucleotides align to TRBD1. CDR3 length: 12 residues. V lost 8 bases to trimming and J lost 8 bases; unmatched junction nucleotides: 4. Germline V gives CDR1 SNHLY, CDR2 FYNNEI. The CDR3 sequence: CASRTGYEKLFF. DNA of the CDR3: TGTGCCAGCCGGACAGGGTACGAAAAACTGTTTTTT.

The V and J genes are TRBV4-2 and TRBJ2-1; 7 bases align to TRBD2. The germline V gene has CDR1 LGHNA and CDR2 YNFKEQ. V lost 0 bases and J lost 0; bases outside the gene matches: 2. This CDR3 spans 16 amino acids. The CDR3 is CASSQEGGGSYNEQFF. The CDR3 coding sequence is TGTGCCAGCAGCCAAGAGGGCGGGGGCTCCTACAATGAGCAGTTCTTC.

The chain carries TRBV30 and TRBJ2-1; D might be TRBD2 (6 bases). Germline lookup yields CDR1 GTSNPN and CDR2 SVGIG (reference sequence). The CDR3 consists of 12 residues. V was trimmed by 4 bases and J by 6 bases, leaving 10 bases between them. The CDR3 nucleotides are TGTGCCTGGACCGGGAGTTCCAATGAGCAGTTCTTC. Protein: CAWTGSSNEQFF.

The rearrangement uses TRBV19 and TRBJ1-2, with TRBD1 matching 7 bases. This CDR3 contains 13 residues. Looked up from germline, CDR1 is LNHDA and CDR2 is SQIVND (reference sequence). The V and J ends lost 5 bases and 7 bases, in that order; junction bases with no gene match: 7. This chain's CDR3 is CASSPRTGSGYTF. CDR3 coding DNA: TGTGCCAGTAGTCCCCGGACAGGTTCTGGCTACACCTTC.

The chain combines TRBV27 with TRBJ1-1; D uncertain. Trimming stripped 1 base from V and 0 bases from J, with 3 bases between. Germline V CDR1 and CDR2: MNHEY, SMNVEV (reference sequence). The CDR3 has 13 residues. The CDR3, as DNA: TGTGCCAGCAGTTTATTCATGAACACTGAAGCTTTCTTT. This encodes CASSLFMNTEAFF.

The CDR3: CASRPGTGVHEQYF. CDR3 sequence (DNA): TGTGCCAGCAGGCCCGGGACAGGGGTACACGAGCAGTACTTC. The chain recombines TRBV6-5 with TRBJ2-7; 10 bases fit TRBD1. Germline assignment: CDR1 MNHEY and CDR2 SVGAGI. V lost 6 bases to trimming and J lost 5 bases; unmatched junction nucleotides: 7. The CDR3 is 14 residues long.

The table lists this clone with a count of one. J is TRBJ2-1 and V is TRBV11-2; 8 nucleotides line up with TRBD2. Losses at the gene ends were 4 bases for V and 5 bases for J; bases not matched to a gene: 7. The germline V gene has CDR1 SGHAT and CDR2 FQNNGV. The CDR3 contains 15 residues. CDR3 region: CASSSQSGRDNEQFF. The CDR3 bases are TGTGCCAGCAGCTCCCAATCCGGGAGGGACAATGAGCAGTTCTTC. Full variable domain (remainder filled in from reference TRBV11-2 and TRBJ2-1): EAGVAQSPRYKIIEKRQSVAFWCNPISGHATLYWYQQILGQGPKLLIQFQNNGVVDDSQLPKDRFSAERLKGVDSTLKIQPAKLEDSAVYLCASSSQSGRDNEQFFGPGTRLTVL.

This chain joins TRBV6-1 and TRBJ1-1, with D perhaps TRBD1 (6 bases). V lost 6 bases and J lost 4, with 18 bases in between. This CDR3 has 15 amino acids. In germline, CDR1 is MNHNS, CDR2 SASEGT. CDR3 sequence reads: CASRGTQGWGTEAFF. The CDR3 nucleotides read TGTGCCAGCAGGGGAACACAGGGATGGGGCACTGAAGCTTTCTTT.

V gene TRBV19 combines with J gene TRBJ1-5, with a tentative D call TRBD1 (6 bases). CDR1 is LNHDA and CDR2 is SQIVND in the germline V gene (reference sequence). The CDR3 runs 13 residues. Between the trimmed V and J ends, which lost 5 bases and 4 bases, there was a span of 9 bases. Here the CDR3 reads CASSQGTNQPQHF. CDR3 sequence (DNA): TGTGCCAGTAGTCAGGGGACAAATCAGCCCCAGCATTTT.

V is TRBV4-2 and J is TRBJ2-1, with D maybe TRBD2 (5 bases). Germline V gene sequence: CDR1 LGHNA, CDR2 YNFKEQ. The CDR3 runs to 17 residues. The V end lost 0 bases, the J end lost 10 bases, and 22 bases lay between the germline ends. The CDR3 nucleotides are TGTGCCAGCAGCCAAGATCTTACAACTAATAAGCCGGGGGAGCAGTTCTTC. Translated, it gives CASSQDLTTNKPGEQFF.

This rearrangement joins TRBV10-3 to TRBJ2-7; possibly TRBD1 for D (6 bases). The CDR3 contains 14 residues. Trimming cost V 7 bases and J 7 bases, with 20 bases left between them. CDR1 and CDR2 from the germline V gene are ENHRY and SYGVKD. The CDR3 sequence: CAITDRVGAFEQYF. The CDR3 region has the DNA TGTGCCATCACTGACCGCGTGGGGGCCTTTGAGCAGTACTTC.

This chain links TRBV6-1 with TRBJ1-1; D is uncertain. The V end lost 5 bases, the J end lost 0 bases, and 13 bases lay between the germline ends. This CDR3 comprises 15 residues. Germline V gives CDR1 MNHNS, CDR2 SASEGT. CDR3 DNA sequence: TGTGCCAGCAGTCCCTCTGCGGGAATGAACACTGAAGCTTTCTTT. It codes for CASSPSAGMNTEAFF.

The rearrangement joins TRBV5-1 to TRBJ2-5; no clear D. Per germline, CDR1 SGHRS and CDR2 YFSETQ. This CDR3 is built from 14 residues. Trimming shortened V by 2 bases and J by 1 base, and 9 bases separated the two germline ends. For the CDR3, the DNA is TGCGCCAGCAGCTTTTCTGCCAGCCAAGAGACCCAGTACTTC. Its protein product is CASSFSASQETQYF.

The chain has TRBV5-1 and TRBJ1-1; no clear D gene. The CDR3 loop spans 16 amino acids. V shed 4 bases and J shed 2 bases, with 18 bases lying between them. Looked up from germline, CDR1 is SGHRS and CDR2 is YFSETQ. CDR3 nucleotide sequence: TGCGCCAGCAGCACTCAGCAGGCAGGCCATAACACTGAAGCTTTCTTT. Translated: CASSTQQAGHNTEAFF. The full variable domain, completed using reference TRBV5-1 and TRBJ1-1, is KAGVTQTPRYLIKTRGQQVTLSCSPISGHRSVSWYQQTPGQGLQFLFEYFSETQRNKGNFPGRFSGRQFSNSRSEMNVSTLELGDSALYLCASSTQQAGHNTEAFFGQGTRLTVV.